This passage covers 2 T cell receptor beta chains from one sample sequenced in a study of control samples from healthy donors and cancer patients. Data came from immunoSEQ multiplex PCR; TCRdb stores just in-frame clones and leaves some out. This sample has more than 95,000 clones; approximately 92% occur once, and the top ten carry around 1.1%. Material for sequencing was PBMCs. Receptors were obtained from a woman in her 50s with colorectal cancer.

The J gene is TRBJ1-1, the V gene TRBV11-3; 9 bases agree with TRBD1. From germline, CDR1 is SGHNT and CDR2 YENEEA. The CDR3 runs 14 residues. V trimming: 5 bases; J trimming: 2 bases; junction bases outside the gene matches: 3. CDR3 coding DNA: TGTGCCAGCAGCGTGGGACAGGGAAACACTGAAGCTTTCTTT. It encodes CASSVGQGNTEAFF.

The CDR3: CASSAGQGDGYTF. The CDR3 nucleotides are TGCGCCAGCAGCGCTGGACAGGGTGATGGCTACACCTTC. The chain couples TRBV5-1 to TRBJ1-2, with 8 nucleotides matching TRBD1. CDR1 SGHRS and CDR2 YFSETQ come from the germline V gene. The CDR3 contains 13 residues. Trimming at V came to 4 bases and at J to 6 bases, leaving 5 bases not matched to a gene. Drawing the rest from reference TRBV5-1 and TRBJ1-2, the complete variable domain is KAGVTQTPRYLIKTRGQQVTLSCSPISGHRSVSWYQQTPGQGLQFLFEYFSETQRNKGNFPGRFSGRQFSNSRSEMNVSTLELGDSALYLCASSAGQGDGYTFGSGTRLTVV.